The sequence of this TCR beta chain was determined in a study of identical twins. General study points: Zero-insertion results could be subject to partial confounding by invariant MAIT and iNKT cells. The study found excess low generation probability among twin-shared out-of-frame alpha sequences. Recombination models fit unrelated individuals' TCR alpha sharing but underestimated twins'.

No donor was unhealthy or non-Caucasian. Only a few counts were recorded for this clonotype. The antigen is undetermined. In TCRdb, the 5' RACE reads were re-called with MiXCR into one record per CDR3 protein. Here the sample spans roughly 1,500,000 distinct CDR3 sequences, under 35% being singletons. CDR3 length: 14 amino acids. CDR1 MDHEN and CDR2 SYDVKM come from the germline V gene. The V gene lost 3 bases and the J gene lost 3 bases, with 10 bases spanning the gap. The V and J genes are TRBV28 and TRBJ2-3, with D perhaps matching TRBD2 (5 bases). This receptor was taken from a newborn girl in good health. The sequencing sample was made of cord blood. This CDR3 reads CASSLLTRTDTQYF. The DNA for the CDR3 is TGTGCCAGCAGTTTGCTCACTAGGACAGATACGCAGTATTTT.